The rows below give T cell receptor beta chains drawn from one sample of a study of cytomegalovirus exposure and HLA in healthy donors. The protocol was immunoSEQ multiplex PCR, while the TCRdb copy is restricted to in-frame clones and leaves out a portion. The sample has around 140,000 clones, around 70% seen once; the top ten hold approximately 7%. Sequenced input: PBMCs. These receptor sequences come from a male donor in good health and CMV-seronegative. Both conserved end residues are part of each CDR3. A D gene is named only where the DNA matches it firmly. The size of a clone is reported for some rows only, either as once, few or many, or as a class for expanded clones.

DNA: TGTGCCAGCAGCGAGCCCGGGGAGGGAGGACACGAGACCCAGTACTTC
CDR3: CASSEPGEGGHETQYF
J: TRBJ2-5
size: -
V: TRBV7-9
D: TRBD2

DNA: TGCAGCGTTGAAGATCACCTAGCGGGAGTTCCCGGCGAGCAGTACTTC
CDR3: CSVEDHLAGVPGEQYF
J: TRBJ2-7
size: -
V: TRBV29-1
D: TRBD2

DNA: TGTGCCAGTATGGAGAGGCCGGCGCAGTATTTT
CDR3: CASMERPAQYF
J: TRBJ2-3
size: few
V: TRBV2
D: -

DNA: TGTGCCAGCAGCTTACAGGGGTGGGACTATGGCTACACCTTC
CDR3: CASSLQGWDYGYTF
J: TRBJ1-2
size: once
V: TRBV14
D: TRBD1

DNA: TGTGCCAGCAGCTTAATGAGCGGGGCCGAGCAGTACTTC
CDR3: CASSLMSGAEQYF
J: TRBJ2-7
size: once
V: TRBV7-2
D: TRBD2

DNA: TGTGCCAGCACCGGGACAGAGAACACCGGGGAGCTGTTTTTT
CDR3: CASTGTENTGELFF
J: TRBJ2-2
size: -
V: TRBV6-5
D: TRBD1

DNA: TGCGCCAGCAGCATCCGCCGGATACTAGCGGGGGACACAGATACGCAGTATTTT
CDR3: CASSIRRILAGDTDTQYF
J: TRBJ2-3
size: few
V: TRBV4-3
D: TRBD2

DNA: TGTGCCAGCAACCTCCCAGGATCCCACGAGCAGTACTTC
CDR3: CASNLPGSHEQYF
J: TRBJ2-7
size: -
V: TRBV5-4
D: -

DNA: TGTGCCACCAGCAGAGCAGGGGGCGGGCGGTACGAGCAGTACTTC
CDR3: CATSRAGGGRYEQYF
J: TRBJ2-7
size: few
V: TRBV15
D: TRBD1

DNA: TGTGCCAGCAGTTACTCGGGACTGCATAATTCACCCCTCCACTTT
CDR3: CASSYSGLHNSPLHF
J: TRBJ1-6
size: -
V: TRBV6-5
D: -

DNA: TGTGCCAGCAGTCCATTCCTCGGGACAGAACAGTTCTTC
CDR3: CASSPFLGTEQFF
J: TRBJ2-1
size: few
V: TRBV28
D: TRBD1

DNA: TGTGCCAGCAGCCCGTGGACACCTTATAGCAATCAGCCCCAGCATTTT
CDR3: CASSPWTPYSNQPQHF
J: TRBJ1-5
size: -
V: TRBV9
D: -

DNA: TGTGCCAGCAGCCAAGATGATTCAAGCGTCTATGGCTACACCTTC
CDR3: CASSQDDSSVYGYTF
J: TRBJ1-2
size: -
V: TRBV4-2
D: -

DNA: TGTGCCAGCAGCGCGGGGGACAGGGGAGAGGTTCAGCCCCAGCATTTT
CDR3: CASSAGDRGEVQPQHF
J: TRBJ1-5
size: -
V: TRBV21-1
D: -

DNA: TGTGCCAGCAGTTTACTCACCTTTAGGGGACAGGGTGTCTCCGAGCAGTACTTC
CDR3: CASSLLTFRGQGVSEQYF
J: TRBJ2-7
size: -
V: TRBV28
D: TRBD1

DNA: TGCGCCAGCAGTGAGTCTAGGGGTTTACACGAGCAGTACTTC
CDR3: CASSESRGLHEQYF
J: TRBJ2-7
size: -
V: TRBV10-1
D: -

DNA: TGTGCCAGCAGTTACTCGAGCGGGGGGGCCGGAGATACGCAGTATTTT
CDR3: CASSYSSGGAGDTQYF
J: TRBJ2-3
size: -
V: TRBV6-5
D: TRBD2

DNA: TGTGCCAGCTCACCGGTACAGCCTAACACTGAAGCTTTCTTT
CDR3: CASSPVQPNTEAFF
J: TRBJ1-1
size: -
V: TRBV18
D: -

DNA: TGTGCCAGCAGTGTGGTAGGGGACGAGCAGTACTTC
CDR3: CASSVVGDEQYF
J: TRBJ2-7
size: -
V: TRBV28
D: -

DNA: TGTGCCAGCAGCGTAGATCAGGTGGGGGACAGGCTCCACTTT
CDR3: CASSVDQVGDRLHF
J: TRBJ1-6
size: -
V: TRBV9
D: TRBD1

DNA: TGTGCCAGCAGCGTAGCGGCAGGTTTGTACGAGCAGTACTTC
CDR3: CASSVAAGLYEQYF
J: TRBJ2-7
size: -
V: TRBV9
D: -

DNA: TGTGCCAGCAGCTTGGACAGGGACTACGAGCAGTACTTC
CDR3: CASSLDRDYEQYF
J: TRBJ2-7
size: -
V: TRBV5-4
D: -

DNA: TGTGCCAGCAGTGGCCGCACTAGCGCCGGGGAGCTGTTTTTT
CDR3: CASSGRTSAGELFF
J: TRBJ2-2
size: -
V: TRBV6-6
D: TRBD2

DNA: TGTGCCAGCCAGGTCGGGGGGAGGAACACCGGGGAGCTGTTTTTT
CDR3: CASQVGGRNTGELFF
J: TRBJ2-2
size: -
V: TRBV11-2
D: TRBD2

DNA: TGTGCCAGCAGTTCCCTCTCCTACGAGCAGTACTTC
CDR3: CASSSLSYEQYF
J: TRBJ2-7
size: few
V: TRBV27
D: -